This T cell receptor beta chain was recorded in a study of T cell responses to AZD1222 COVID-19 vaccine. As to this clone: One end of the junction does not line up with germline, which may come from a read error.

This CDR3 comprises 13 residues. Per germline, CDR1 LNHNV and CDR2 YYDKDF (reference sequence). Some clones are missing from TCRdb's copy, which holds only in-frame ones; the method was immunoSEQ multiplex PCR. The profile shows some 120,000 clones, approximately 90% of them singletons. This chain uses TRBV15 with TRBJ2-3, with D possibly being TRBD2 (5 bases). This TCR was sampled from an adult in good health. Here the sequenced sample was peripheral blood, taken on day 0 of AZD1222 vaccination. The CDR3: CATSRASRDTQYF. The CDR3 DNA reads as TGTGCCACCAGCAGGGCTAGCAGAGATACGCAGTATTTT.